These 13 T cell receptor beta chains originate from one sample sequenced in a study of OX40 agonist ivuxolimab in advanced cancers. Measured with immunoSEQ multiplex PCR; TCRdb has only the in-frame clones, and not every one. The repertoire consists of roughly 75,000 clones, with about 86% occurring once and the leading ten covering 6.5%. Sequenced material: CD4+ or CD8+ T cells sorted from blood, taken in a trial of the OX40 agonist ivuxolimab. The receptor set was obtained from an adult with an advanced solid tumor such as melanoma, head and neck, liver or kidney cancer.

This sequence joins TRBV19 and TRBJ2-3; D remains ambiguous. This CDR3 has 13 amino acids. Trimming removed 3 bases from V and 0 bases from J, with 4 bases in between. The V gene's germline CDR1 is LNHDA and CDR2 SQIVND (reference sequence). The CDR3 sequence: CASSIDSTDTQYF. CDR3 sequence (DNA): TGTGCCAGTAGTATTGATAGCACAGATACGCAGTATTTT.

This chain uses TRBV9 with TRBJ1-1, with 7 bases matching TRBD1. This CDR3 region has 15 residues. V lost 0 bases to trimming and J lost 3 bases; unmatched junction nucleotides: 5. The germline V gene encodes CDR1 SGDLS and CDR2 YYNGEE. CDR3 region: CASSVGQGRDTEAFF. Written as DNA, the CDR3 is TGTGCCAGCAGCGTAGGACAGGGACGTGACACTGAAGCTTTCTTT.

The rearrangement joins TRBV7-2 to TRBJ2-1; 7 nucleotides match TRBD1. The CDR3 length is 15 residues. J gave up 10 bases and V 3 bases, and 12 bases lay outside the gene matches. The germline V gene encodes CDR1 SGHTA and CDR2 FQGNSA. CDR3 loop: CASSFSTQTGSEQFF. The DNA for the CDR3 is TGTGCCAGCAGCTTTAGTACCCAGACAGGGAGCGAGCAGTTCTTC.

The chain links TRBV4-2 to TRBJ1-6; D is unclear. Trimming took off 0 bases at V and 0 bases at J, with 9 bases between the two ends. This CDR3 has 17 residues. The V gene's germline CDR1 is LGHNA and CDR2 YNFKEQ. The CDR3: CASSQDDGSSYNSPLHF. The CDR3 DNA reads as TGTGCCAGCAGCCAAGACGACGGAAGCTCCTATAATTCACCCCTCCACTTT.

The V and J genes are TRBV7-9 and TRBJ1-6; TRBD1 aligns across 7 bases. This CDR3 has 16 residues. V lost 3 bases to trimming and J lost 0 bases; unmatched junction nucleotides: 2. Germline loops: CDR1 SEHNR, CDR2 FQNEAQ (reference sequence). The CDR3 bases are TGTGCCAGCAGCTTGGGACAGCCCTCCTATAATTCACCCCTCCACTTT. This sequence encodes CASSLGQPSYNSPLHF.

The chain uses TRBV4-1 and TRBJ2-7; 15 nucleotides line up with TRBD2. With V trimmed by 4 bases and J by 6 bases, 1 base remained unmatched. The CDR3 spans 14 residues. Germline lookup yields CDR1 MGHRA and CDR2 YSYEKL. In DNA, the CDR3 is TGCGCCAGCAGCCCGGGACTAGCGGGAGGCGAGCAGTACTTC. Amino acid sequence: CASSPGLAGGEQYF.

The chain couples TRBV7-8 to TRBJ1-5; 9 bases map to TRBD1. Trimming at V came to 5 bases and at J to 6 bases, leaving 5 bases not matched to a gene. The CDR3 has 14 amino acids. Germline V gives CDR1 SGHVS, CDR2 FQNEAQ. Here the CDR3 DNA reads TGTGCCAGCAGCCTACAGGGGGCGAGTCAGCCCCAGCATTTT. The encoded protein is CASSLQGASQPQHF.

CDR3 sequence reads: CASSTGTAQRDEQYF. The CDR3 region has the DNA TGTGCCAGCTCGACGGGGACAGCCCAAAGAGACGAGCAGTACTTC. The J gene is TRBJ2-7, the V gene TRBV6-1; the match to TRBD1 covers 7 bases. Trimming took 8 bases from V and 5 from J; bases not matched to a gene: 15. The germline V gene encodes CDR1 MNHNS and CDR2 SASEGT. CDR3 length: 15 amino acids.

CDR3 residues: CASSYRTSGAVAYNEQFF. For the CDR3, the DNA is TGTGCCAGCAGCTATCGGACTAGCGGGGCCGTCGCCTACAATGAGCAGTTCTTC. The chain combines TRBV5-6 with TRBJ2-1; 12 bases line up with TRBD2. J gave up 2 bases and V 3 bases, and 9 bases lay outside the gene matches. Germline V CDR1 and CDR2: SGHDT, YYEEEE. This CDR3 contains 18 residues.

This clone has just one count. V usage is TRBV4-2 and J usage is TRBJ2-2; D gene uncertain. This CDR3 region has 13 residues. Per germline, CDR1 LGHNA and CDR2 YNFKEQ. V dropped 1 base and J dropped 3 bases, with 3 bases sitting between them. The CDR3 DNA follows: TGTGCCAGCAGCCAAGGCTACACCGGGGAGCTGTTTTTT. Its translation: CASSQGYTGELFF.

The chain joins TRBV29-1 to TRBJ2-7; 9 nucleotides line up with TRBD1. Germline V gene sequence: CDR1 SQVTM, CDR2 ANQGSEA. This CDR3 comprises 13 residues. Trimming removed 5 bases from V and 11 bases from J; junction bases left unmatched: 13. CDR3: CSVSWGQGGGKYF. DNA for the CDR3: TGCAGCGTTTCTTGGGGACAGGGAGGCGGGAAGTACTTC.

The chain carries TRBV2 and TRBJ2-3; TRBD2 matches 14 bases. V dropped 6 bases and J dropped 2; count of bases not matched to a gene: 7. The CDR3 contains 17 residues. Germline V lookup: CDR1 SNHLY, CDR2 FYNNEI. The chain's CDR3 is CASRRLAGGSLTDTQYF. The CDR3 DNA is TGTGCCAGCAGGCGACTAGCGGGGGGGTCCCTCACAGATACGCAGTATTTT.

The chain carries TRBV4-3 and TRBJ2-3; possible D gene TRBD2, 6 bases. The germline CDR1 and CDR2 sequences are LGHNA and YSLEER. Trimming shortened V by 0 bases and J by 4 bases, and 11 bases separated the two germline ends. This CDR3 comprises 15 residues. CDR3 amino acids: CASSQDFGSADTQYF. CDR3 DNA sequence: TGCGCCAGCAGCCAAGATTTCGGGAGTGCAGATACGCAGTATTTT.